Listed below are T cell receptor beta chains from one sample, sequenced in a study of vaccination and CD4 T cells after COVID-19. TCRdb recomputed calls from the PCR reads with MiXCR, one row per CDR3 protein. Of some 20,000 distinct CDR3 sequences in the sample, more than 30% are singletons; the top ten hold around 27%. Their target antigens are unknown. The input for sequencing was CD4+ T cells from blood, cultured in vitro, taken about 7 months after SARS-CoV-2 vaccination. The receptors here all came from a human donor who had recovered from COVID-19. The conserved cysteine and the conserved F or W are not part of the CDR3 here. The order of the fields is V gene, J gene, CDR3 length, CDR3 protein.

TRBV28	TRBJ1-2	10	ASSVNPDGYT
TRBV24-1	TRBJ2-1	15	ATSDSTTSGSYNEQF
TRBV7-9	TRBJ1-6	15	ASSSLNQGSNNSPLH
TRBV29-1	TRBJ2-2	13	SVAALRSSTGELF
TRBV4-3	TRBJ2-3	15	ASSQDTGQGRMDTQY
TRBV20-1	TRBJ1-5	13	SARDRGGFDQPQH
TRBV20-1	TRBJ1-1	14	SARDRQAPMNTEAF
TRBV6-1	TRBJ2-7	12	ASSERTSGVEQY
TRBV7-3	TRBJ1-1	12	ASSPRTGSTEAF
TRBV30	TRBJ1-2	11	AWSVLRNYGYT
TRBV28	TRBJ1-1	14	ASSFPGGRAYTEAF
TRBV20-1	TRBJ2-3	12	SASYRLALDTQY
TRBV7-9	TRBJ1-6	11	ASSLAIKSPLH
TRBV10-3	TRBJ2-5	14	ATRGSGGSTWETQY
TRBV11-1	TRBJ2-5	12	ASSLVDPQETQY
TRBV2	TRBJ2-3	12	ASLERGFTDTQY
TRBV7-2	TRBJ2-1	13	ASSLGAAPLGEQF
TRBV7-3	TRBJ2-2	13	ASSPGTGWAGELF
TRBV21-1	TRBJ1-5	10	ARQGDNQPQH
TRBV11-3	TRBJ2-5	11	ASSLSNQGYQY
TRBV19	TRBJ1-1	11	ASGGWDRVEAF
TRBV5-1	TRBJ2-5	14	ASSLYGSGDQETQY
TRBV7-8	TRBJ1-1	11	ASSSSWGGEAF